This T cell receptor beta chain stems from a study of CXCR3-negative and CXCR3-positive naive CD8 T cells (dated 2019 in TCRdb). General notes on the study: Some 130 million TRB reads were obtained in total, roughly 1.5 +/- 0.3 million reads per library. The diversity and physicochemical repertoire analyses included fewer than twelve donors pooled from two independent experiments. Naive subsets from about 5 donors and memory cells from 3 donors were included in the TRBV-TRBJ cluster analysis. The paper's findings and limits, for the study overall: Freshly isolated PBMCs were used for most assays because CXCR3 expression partially decreased after cryopreservation. Compared with CXCR3-negative naive cells, CXCR3-positive naive cells had TRB CDR3s with higher hydrophobicity (lower Kidera factor 4), lower energy, and higher strength and volume indices. TRBV-TRBJ usage was similar between naive CXCR3-negative and CXCR3-positive cells from the same donor, while memory cells showed distinct patterns. Repertoire diversity was comparably high in both naive subsets but much lower in memory CD8+ T cells. Because surface CD5, which is linked to self-reactivity in mice, was comparable between the naive subsets, TCR interaction strength was also inferred from TRB CDR3 physicochemical properties.

Each CD8+ T cell subset was flow-sorted in triplicate, with 300,000 or so cells per subset placed directly into RLT lysis buffer. To keep memory contaminants out, a stringent definition of naive CD8+ T cells was applied: CD45RO-CCR7+CD27+CD95-. Peripheral blood mononuclear cells were isolated from buffy coats by standard density gradient centrifugation. A FACSAria III was used to flow-sort naive CXCR3-negative and CXCR3-positive CD8+ T cells. Total RNA was extracted from sorted cells with an RNeasy Mini Kit. On this clonotype itself: Its antigen is still unknown.

The run used a NextSeq 550. The Human TCR Profiling Kit (MiLaboratory) was used to prepare UMI-labeled 5' RACE TRB cDNA libraries. The full amount of extracted RNA was used for cDNA synthesis, and the full amount of resulting cDNA was used for PCR amplification. Libraries were prepared in parallel with an identical number of PCR cycles. From the authors' description of their analysis: About 53,000 +/- 9,400 unique UMI-labeled TRB cDNA molecules per library were extracted with MIGEC and MiXCR, with at least two reads per UMI required. On average, each library contained approximately 40,000 +/- 10,000 functional in-frame TRB CDR3 nucleotide clonotypes without stop codons. After downsampling to 5000 UMI-labeled TRB molecules per sample, diversity metrics such as normalized Shannon-Wiener and Chao1 were calculated in VDJtools. VDJtools was used to calculate clonotype-size-weighted physicochemical properties of the central five CDR3 residues, namely interaction energy, strength, volume and Kidera factor 4. TCRdb reprocessed the reads; each CDR3 protein sequence makes one entry, and DNA is unavailable. TCRdb's processing, not the study's, gives the V and J calls here. The table for this sample records some 85,000 distinct CDR3 sequences. Almost 0.55% of the sample lies in the top ten.

From cysteine to phenylalanine, the CDR3 is 15 amino acids long. No DNA appears here. The germline V gene encodes CDR1 MDHEN and CDR2 SYDVKM. This receptor was taken from a human donor in good health. Some clones in this sample may be carry-over from other donors' samples. The sample consisted of naive CXCR3+ CD8+ T cells from blood. The cell subset or site label for this specimen denotes: CD45RO-CCR7+CD27+CD95- naive CD8+ T cells expressing CXCR3 (TNR3+). This sequence uses TRBV28 and TRBJ2-1; absent DNA, TCRdb's TRBD1 call cannot be checked. CDR3 protein: CASEGGFSSYNEQFF.